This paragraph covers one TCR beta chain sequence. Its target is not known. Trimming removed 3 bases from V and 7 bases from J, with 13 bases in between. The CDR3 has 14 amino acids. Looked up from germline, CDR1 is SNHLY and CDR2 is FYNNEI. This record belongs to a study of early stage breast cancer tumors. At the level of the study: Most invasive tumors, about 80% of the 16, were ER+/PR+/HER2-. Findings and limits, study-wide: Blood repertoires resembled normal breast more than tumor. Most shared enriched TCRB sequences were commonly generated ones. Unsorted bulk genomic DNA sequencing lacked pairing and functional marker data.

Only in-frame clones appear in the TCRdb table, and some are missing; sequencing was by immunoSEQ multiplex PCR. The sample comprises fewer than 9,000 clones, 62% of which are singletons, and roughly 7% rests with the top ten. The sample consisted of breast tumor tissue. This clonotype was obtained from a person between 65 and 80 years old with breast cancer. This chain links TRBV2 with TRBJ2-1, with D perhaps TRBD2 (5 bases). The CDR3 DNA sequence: TGTGCCAGCAGTGACCCGACTACTAAGAATGAGCAGTTCTTC. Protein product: CASSDPTTKNEQFF.